What follows are 5 T cell receptor beta chains derived from one specimen sequenced in a study of cytotoxic CD8 clonotypes in ibrutinib-treated CLL. Sequenced by immunoSEQ multiplex PCR; TCRdb stores in-frame clones only, minus some. The sample lists approximately 160,000 clones, nearly 90% occurring once. Sequencing used PBMCs, obtained at disease progression, from a patient treated with ibrutinib. All receptors come from a human donor with chronic lymphocytic leukemia.

The chain has TRBV6-1 and TRBJ2-2; D not certain. This CDR3 contains 15 residues. Germline lookup yields CDR1 MNHNS and CDR2 SASEGT. V was pared by 7 bases and J by 0 bases, with 12 bases between. This CDR3 reads CASNEGLANTGELFF. CDR3 sequence (DNA): TGTGCCAGCAACGAAGGGTTGGCGAACACCGGGGAGCTGTTTTTT.

J is TRBJ1-4 and V is TRBV10-3; TRBD1 matches 9 bases. Losses at the gene ends were 6 bases for V and 7 bases for J; bases not matched to a gene: 12. CDR1 is ENHRY, CDR2 SYGVKD, per germline. This CDR3 is 16 amino acids long. In DNA form, the CDR3 reads TGTGCCATCAGCGAAGCACAGGGGGCGTATGCTGAAAAACTGTTTTTT. Its translation: CAISEAQGAYAEKLFF.

This chain joins TRBV9 and TRBJ2-1; no clear D. Germline CDR1 is SGDLS and CDR2 is YYNGEE. The CDR3 has 13 residues. Trimming took 2 bases from V and 6 from J, leaving 9 bases between them. The CDR3 region is CASSVNSLNEQFF. The CDR3 coding sequence is TGTGCCAGCAGCGTGAACTCCCTCAATGAGCAGTTCTTC. Drawing the rest from reference TRBV9 and TRBJ2-1, the complete variable domain is DSGVTQTPKHLITATGQRVTLRCSPRSGDLSVYWYQQSLDQGLQFLIQYYNGEERAKGNILERFSAQQFPDLHSELNLSSLELGDSALYFCASSVNSLNEQFFGPGTRLTVL.

This chain joins TRBV19 and TRBJ1-2; 7 nucleotides agree with TRBD1. This CDR3 has 14 residues. CDR1 is LNHDA and CDR2 is SQIVND in the germline V gene (reference sequence). V trimming: 9 bases; J trimming: 2 bases; junction bases outside the gene matches: 9. The CDR3 sequence: CASLTGTKNYGYTF. Here the CDR3 DNA reads TGTGCCAGCCTGACAGGGACGAAAAACTATGGCTACACCTTC.

This chain connects TRBV7-8 to TRBJ2-7; a possible D gene is TRBD2 (5 bases). Germline assignment: CDR1 SGHVS and CDR2 FQNEAQ. V was cut by 5 bases and J by 0 bases, with 11 bases left in between. CDR3 length: 14 amino acids. As DNA, the CDR3 is TGTGCCAGCAGCACTACTAGTGGCTCCTACGAGCAGTACTTC. Protein: CASSTTSGSYEQYF.